The sequence of this TCR beta chain was determined in a study of Ad26.COV2.S vaccination and SARS-CoV-2 variants. The treatment denotes: about 20 received Ad26.COV2.S at low or high dose, single or two shots; about 5 received placebo; per-sample allocation not given. Day 63 following the first vaccine or placebo injection was when the samples were taken. V was clipped by 6 bases and J by 5 bases, with 17 bases between them. The CDR3 has 14 amino acids. Germline values: CDR1 SGHKS, CDR2 YYEKEE (reference sequence). TCRdb keeps only in-frame clones here, not all; method: immunoSEQ multiplex PCR. Of over 450,000 clones listed, about 89% are singletons.

The V and J genes are TRBV5-5 and TRBJ1-2; D unclear. This receptor was obtained from a person between 18 and 59 years old who received the Ad26.COV2.S COVID-19 vaccine or a placebo. This specimen consisted of peripheral blood, obtained in a trial of Ad26.COV2.S vaccine versus placebo. The CDR3 sequence: CASTPGLFEYGYTF. CDR3 DNA: TGTGCCAGCACCCCCGGCCTATTCGAATATGGCTACACCTTC.